What follows are 23 T cell receptor beta chains derived from one specimen sequenced in a study of cytotoxic CD8 clonotypes in ibrutinib-treated CLL listed by TCRdb under 2021. The time point label, as the study defines it: roughly 2 years on ibrutinib. Receptor libraries were prepared by the immunoSEQ multiplex PCR assay. TCRdb mirrors the immuneACCESS table, restricted to in-frame sequences. Some clones are absent from its copies; in checked studies, under half trace to an unresolved V gene, and the reason for the others is unknown. The sample includes 65,000 to 90,000 clones, with around 78% observed a single time. Roughly 35% of the sample is in the top ten clones. Sequenced material: PBMCs, taken after 24 months of ibrutinib treatment. Receptor source: a human donor with chronic lymphocytic leukemia.

This CDR3 reads CASSRGQAYEQYF. DNA of the CDR3: TGTGCCAGCAGCCGAGGACAGGCCTACGAGCAGTACTTC. V is TRBV6-6 and J is TRBJ2-7; 7 nucleotides line up with TRBD1. This CDR3 region has 13 residues. CDR1 and CDR2 (germline): MNHNY, SVGAGI (reference sequence). J lost 2 bases, V lost 6 bases, and 4 bases had no gene match.

The V gene is TRBV27, the J gene TRBJ1-2; no firm D call. Between the trimmed V and J ends, which lost 2 bases and 4 bases, there was a span of 11 bases. The CDR3 contains 14 residues. Germline V lookup: CDR1 MNHEY, CDR2 SMNVEV (reference sequence). CDR3 in amino acids: CASSLRQEIYGYTF. In nucleotides, the CDR3 is TGTGCCAGCAGTTTACGGCAGGAAATCTATGGCTACACCTTC.

The V gene is TRBV7-8, the J gene TRBJ1-5, with D unclear. This CDR3 has 14 residues. The V and J ends lost 5 bases and 5 bases respectively, with 13 bases between them. Germline V gene data show CDR1 as SGHVS and CDR2 as FQNEAQ. CDR3 sequence: CASSLLGGDQPQHF. In DNA, the CDR3 is TGTGCCAGCAGCCTGTTGGGCGGGGATCAGCCCCAGCATTTT.

This chain links TRBV28 with TRBJ1-5; tentatively, D is TRBD1 (5 bases). Per the germline V gene, CDR1 is MDHEN and CDR2 is SYDVKM. The V end lost 6 bases, the J end lost 4 bases, and 28 bases lay between the germline ends. This CDR3 region has 19 residues. For the CDR3, the DNA is TGTGCCAGCAGAGGTCAACGGACATTGGGAACGGAGGGGAATCAGCCCCAGCATTTT. Its translation: CASRGQRTLGTEGNQPQHF.

The chain carries TRBV5-1 and TRBJ1-5; no reliable D call. Trimming pared 4 bases from V and 1 base from J, leaving 9 bases between. The germline V gene encodes CDR1 SGHRS and CDR2 YFSETQ. There are 14 residues in the CDR3. CDR3 loop: CASSLDGSNQPQHF. The CDR3 bases are TGCGCCAGCAGCCTGGACGGCAGCAATCAGCCCCAGCATTTT.

The chain joins TRBV4-2 to TRBJ2-2, with D maybe TRBD1 (6 bases). The CDR3 is made up of 16 amino acids. V lost 4 bases and J lost 6, with 18 bases in between. The V gene's germline CDR1 is LGHNA and CDR2 YNFKEQ. CDR3 nucleotides: TGTGCCAGCAGCCTAGGACAGCGATCCCCGCCCGGGGAGCTGTTTTTT. Residues: CASSLGQRSPPGELFF.

The chain uses TRBV11-2 and TRBJ2-7, with D hard to call. V was trimmed by 1 base and J by 5 bases, leaving 9 bases between them. The CDR3 totals 13 residues. Germline values: CDR1 SGHAT, CDR2 FQNNGV. The CDR3 coding sequence is TGTGCCAGCAGCTTAGTAGGTTATGACGAGCAGTACTTC. Translation gives CASSLVGYDEQYF.

This chain uses TRBV7-9 with TRBJ2-7; weak D call: TRBD2 (6 bases). This CDR3 is 14 amino acids long. The germline CDR1 and CDR2 sequences are SEHNR and FQNEAQ (reference sequence). The V gene lost 5 bases and the J gene lost 3 bases, with 14 bases spanning the gap. The CDR3 reads CASSPGGTFYEQYF. As DNA, the CDR3 is TGTGCCAGCAGCCCAGGCGGGACCTTCTACGAGCAGTACTTC.

This chain links TRBV20-1 with TRBJ2-5; D may be TRBD2 (5 bases). The J call may not be correct, given that the DNA end is closer to TRBJ2-7. The CDR3 runs 11 residues. The germline V gene has CDR1 DFQATT and CDR2 SNEGSKA (reference sequence). The CDR3 sequence: CSAGLPDEQYF. CDR3 nucleotide sequence: TGCAGTGCTGGACTGCCAGACGAGCAGTACTTC.

The V call is TRBV5-5, the J call TRBJ1-4; 8 bases map to TRBD1. Germline assignment: CDR1 SGHKS and CDR2 YYEKEE (reference sequence). The CDR3 is made up of 15 amino acids. Trimming at V came to 1 base and at J to 8 bases, leaving 7 bases not matched to a gene. CDR3 protein: CASSLTGGIWEKLFF. CDR3 bases: TGTGCCAGCAGCTTGACAGGGGGTATATGGGAAAAACTGTTTTTT.

The gene calls are TRBV5-1 and TRBJ2-5; possible D gene TRBD1, 6 bases. V shed 1 base and J shed 2 bases, with 12 bases lying between them. Germline CDR1 reads SGHRS; CDR2 reads YFSETQ. The CDR3 runs 15 residues. The CDR3 sequence is CASSLLGTPQETQYF. CDR3 coding DNA: TGCGCCAGCAGCTTGCTGGGGACACCACAAGAGACCCAGTACTTC.

Only a few counts were recorded for this clone. The chain uses TRBV6-6 and TRBJ1-2; TRBD1 aligns across 12 bases. Germline V gene lookup returns CDR1 MNHNY and CDR2 SVGAGI (reference sequence). Losses at the gene ends were 6 bases for V and 5 bases for J; bases not matched to a gene: 4. The CDR3 totals 14 residues. This CDR3 is CASSGTGGAYGYTF. The CDR3 bases are TGTGCCAGCAGCGGGACAGGGGGCGCGTATGGCTACACCTTC.

CDR3 bases: TGTGCCAGCAAAACAGGGGCGGCTGAAGCTTTCTTT. This translates into CASKTGAAEAFF. The V and J genes are TRBV28 and TRBJ1-1; 7 nucleotides align to TRBD1. After removal of 7 bases from V and 6 bases from J, the junction contained 5 bases not matched to a gene. Germline V CDR1 and CDR2: MDHEN, SYDVKM. The CDR3 consists of 12 residues.

The chain combines TRBV11-1 with TRBJ2-3; unclear D gene. CDR3 size: 13 residues. Germline V gene lookup returns CDR1 SGHAT and CDR2 FQDESV (reference sequence). Between the trimmed V and J ends, which lost 6 bases and 8 bases, there was a span of 15 bases. CDR3 in DNA: TGTGCCAGCAGGCATGATGCTGGCGGTACGCAGTATTTT. Protein product: CASRHDAGGTQYF. The variable domain in full, completed from reference TRBV11-1 and TRBJ2-3, reads EAEVAQSPRYKITEKSQAVAFWCDPISGHATLYWYRQILGQGPELLVQFQDESVVDDSQLPKDRFSAERLKGVDSTLKIQPAELGDSAMYLCASRHDAGGTQYFGPGTRLTVL.

The chain employs TRBV7-2 and TRBJ2-1; D gene uncertain. The V end lost 0 bases, the J end lost 0 bases, and 9 bases lay between the germline ends. This CDR3 comprises 16 residues. CDR1 and CDR2 (germline): SGHTA, FQGNSA. CDR3 nucleotides: TGTGCCAGCAGCTTAGCGCTACAGCCCTCCTACAATGAGCAGTTCTTC. Protein sequence: CASSLALQPSYNEQFF.

The chain recombines TRBV29-1 with TRBJ2-7; 7 positions agree with TRBD1. Trimming cost V 7 bases and J 3 bases; bases outside gene matches: 12. The CDR3 extends over 14 amino acids. In germline, CDR1 is SQVTM, CDR2 ANQGSEA. The CDR3 spells CSALSWAGGYEQYF. The CDR3 DNA sequence: TGCAGCGCCCTAAGCTGGGCAGGGGGCTACGAGCAGTACTTC.

This chain uses TRBV29-1 with TRBJ2-5; 16 bases are shared with TRBD2. The V and J ends lost 6 bases and 3 bases, in that order; junction bases with no gene match: 4. Germline CDR1 is SQVTM and CDR2 is ANQGSEA. This CDR3 has 15 amino acids. Here the CDR3 reads CSVLGTSGREETQYF. The DNA for the CDR3 is TGCAGCGTCCTCGGGACTAGCGGGAGGGAAGAGACCCAGTACTTC.

CDR3 sequence reads: CATSEYLGGGYTF. CDR3 sequence (DNA): TGTGCCACCAGCGAGTATCTAGGGGGTGGCTACACCTTC. The chain joins TRBV15 to TRBJ1-2, with TRBD1 as a possible D gene (6 bases). V was pared by 5 bases and J by 7 bases, with 14 bases between. The CDR3 runs to 13 residues. The germline V gene has CDR1 LNHNV and CDR2 YYDKDF (reference sequence).

The rearrangement links TRBV5-4 to TRBJ2-7, with 13 bases identical to TRBD2. J lost 3 bases, V lost 3 bases, and 3 bases had no gene match. CDR3 length: 15 amino acids. Germline lookup yields CDR1 SGHNT and CDR2 YYREEE (reference sequence). Here the CDR3 DNA reads TGTGCCAGCAGCTCCGGGACTAGCGGGAACTACGAGCAGTACTTC. This gives the protein CASSSGTSGNYEQYF.

V is TRBV9 and J is TRBJ2-3, with D perhaps assigned TRBD1 or TRBD2 (5 bases each). CDR1 and CDR2 from the germline V gene are SGDLS and YYNGEE. With 3 bases removed from V and 1 base from J, the gap between germline ends came to 18 bases. The CDR3 runs to 17 residues. The CDR3 DNA follows: TGTGCCAGCAGCGCCCAGGGTCCGGTTAGCGGCACAGATACGCAGTATTTT. It encodes CASSAQGPVSGTDTQYF. Combining the CDR3 with reference TRBV9 and TRBJ2-3 gives the whole variable domain DSGVTQTPKHLITATGQRVTLRCSPRSGDLSVYWYQQSLDQGLQFLIQYYNGEERAKGNILERFSAQQFPDLHSELNLSSLELGDSALYFCASSAQGPVSGTDTQYFGPGTRLTVL.

The chain carries TRBV2 and TRBJ2-3, with 12 bases that match TRBD1. V lost 6 bases and J lost 5; bases outside the gene matches: 3. The CDR3 covers 14 residues. CDR1 SNHLY and CDR2 FYNNEI come from the germline V gene. In DNA, the CDR3 is TGTGCCAGCAGGGGACAGGGGGCGATAGATACGCAGTATTTT. This translates into CASRGQGAIDTQYF.

This rearrangement joins TRBV7-6 to TRBJ2-3; D uncertain. Germline V lookup: CDR1 SGHVS, CDR2 FNYEAQ. Trimming left V 5 bases short and J 0 bases short, with 9 bases between. The CDR3 length is 14 residues. CDR3 bases: TGTGCCAGCAGCCTAACCTCTAGCACAGATACGCAGTATTTT. It yields the protein CASSLTSSTDTQYF. The entire variable domain, with the rest obtained from reference TRBV7-6 and TRBJ2-3, is as follows: GAGVSQSPRYKVTKRGQDVALRCDPISGHVSLYWYRQALGQGPEFLTYFNYEAQQDKSGLPNDRFSAERPEGSISTLTIQRTEQRDSAMYRCASSLTSSTDTQYFGPGTRLTVL.

The rearrangement uses TRBV6-1 and TRBJ1-4; a possible D gene is TRBD1 (6 bases). Between the trimmed V and J ends, which lost 2 bases and 9 bases, there was a span of 16 bases. This CDR3 spans 15 amino acids. Germline CDR1 reads MNHNS; CDR2 reads SASEGT. CDR3 nucleotides: TGTGCCAGCAGTGAACGGCCAGGAGGGGGGCAAAAACTGTTTTTT. This translates into CASSERPGGGQKLFF.